This paragraph covers one TCR beta chain sequence. In the original workflow: Reference gene primer amplification yielded estimated nucleated cell counts. Generated by immunoSEQ multiplex PCR, the TCRdb table keeps only in-frame clones and is missing some. That table furnishes V, J and clone size, whereas the DNA furnished D and trimming. The sample holds 110,000 to 150,000 clones, about 90% seen once. V lost 0 bases and J 1 base, leaving 12 bases between the germline ends. CDR1 and CDR2 (germline): SGHAT, FQNNGV. CDR3 length equals 16 residues. This record belongs to a study of blood T cell repertoires in COVID-19. Overall study: Samples of COVID-19 (acute and convalescent) were obtained from the United States, Italy and Spain. T cells, B-cell-depleted T cells, or PBMCs supplied cDNA or gDNA.

The V gene is TRBV11-2, the J gene TRBJ1-1; D remains unclear. This clonotype originated in a woman aged 45-65 years with acute or convalescent COVID-19. Sequencing was done on a sample of peripheral blood. The CDR3: CASSLEGGLANTEAFF. The CDR3 DNA reads as TGTGCCAGCAGCTTAGAAGGCGGTCTGGCGAACACTGAAGCTTTCTTT.